Each of the 18 T cell receptor beta chains below was sequenced from the same sample in a study of cytomegalovirus exposure and HLA in healthy donors. The primer mix had 60 Vbeta and 13 Jbeta primers. Assay used: immunoSEQ multiplex PCR; TCRdb lists only in-frame clones, some missing. The sample contains roughly 99,000 clones, 82% of which appear only once. Sequences were obtained from PBMCs. These receptors came from a man aged 25-40 years in good health and CMV-seropositive.

V usage is TRBV4-1 and J usage is TRBJ2-7, with D possibly TRBD2 on 6 matching bases. This CDR3 contains 14 residues. Per germline, CDR1 MGHRA and CDR2 YSYEKL. V shed 4 bases and J shed 0 bases, with 10 bases lying between them. The DNA of the CDR3 is TGCGCCAGCAGCCCGGGGGTATTCTCCTACGAGCAGTACTTC. It is translated as CASSPGVFSYEQYF.

This sequence joins TRBV2 and TRBJ1-4, with a weak D call TRBD1 (5 bases). The V and J ends lost 4 bases and 3 bases respectively, with 6 bases between them. From germline, CDR1 is SNHLY and CDR2 FYNNEI. This CDR3 is built from 13 residues. This CDR3 is CASSAGANEKLFF. CDR3 DNA sequence: TGTGCCAGCAGTGCGGGGGCTAATGAAAAACTGTTTTTT.

This chain connects TRBV6-1 to TRBJ1-4; maybe TRBD1 (6 bases). Looked up from germline, CDR1 is MNHNS and CDR2 is SASEGT. V lost 5 bases, J lost 4 bases, and 11 bases lay in between. CDR3 length: 14 amino acids. The CDR3 reads CASSSTGSNEKLFF. CDR3 nucleotide sequence: TGTGCCAGCAGTTCGACAGGTAGTAATGAAAAACTGTTTTTT.

This chain joins TRBV10-3 and TRBJ1-5, with 11 bases fitting TRBD1. The junction had 0 bases not matched to a gene; V was cut back by 6 bases and J by 5 bases. CDR1 ENHRY and CDR2 SYGVKD come from the germline V gene. The CDR3 is 13 amino acids. DNA for the CDR3: TGTGCCATCAGGGGACAGGGGGATCAGCCCCAGCATTTT. Translation: CAIRGQGDQPQHF.

V gene TRBV12-5 combines with J gene TRBJ2-7, with TRBD2 matching 7 bases. After removal of 8 bases from V and 2 bases from J, the junction contained 12 bases not matched to a gene. Per the germline V gene, CDR1 is LGHNT and CDR2 is FRNRAP. This CDR3 has 15 residues. CDR3 DNA sequence: TGTGCTAGTCAGGCCTCGGCTAGCGGAACCTACGAGCAGTACTTC. Its translation: CASQASASGTYEQYF. Full variable domain (missing parts from reference TRBV12-5 and TRBJ2-7): DARVTQTPRHKVTEMGQEVTMRCQPILGHNTVFWYRQTMMQGLELLAYFRNRAPLDDSGMPKDRFSAEMPDATLATLKIQPSEPRDSAVYFCASQASASGTYEQYFGPGTRLTVT.

The genes are TRBV6-1 and TRBJ2-7, with 9 bases matching TRBD1. CDR3 size: 12 residues. After removal of 8 bases from V and 5 bases from J, the junction contained 4 bases not matched to a gene. Germline V gene lookup returns CDR1 MNHNS and CDR2 SASEGT. The CDR3 region is CASGQGINEQYF. The CDR3 DNA sequence: TGTGCCAGCGGACAGGGGATCAACGAGCAGTACTTC.

A word on this clone: Relative to the germline gene, one junction end is altered; a read error may explain this. The chain combines TRBV5-4 with TRBJ2-6, with a weak D call TRBD1 (5 bases). CDR1 and CDR2 (germline): SGHNT, YYREEE (reference sequence). The CDR3 has 15 residues. The CDR3 bases are TGTGCCAGCAGCTGGTCCATTTCTGGGGCCAACGGCCTGACTTTC. This sequence encodes CASSWSISGANGLTF.

The chain carries TRBV15 and TRBJ2-5; TRBD1 agrees at 8 bases. Germline values: CDR1 LNHNV, CDR2 YYDKDF (reference sequence). This CDR3 comprises 15 residues. Trimming removed 4 bases from V and 6 bases from J; junction bases left unmatched: 10. The CDR3 region has the DNA TGTGCCACCAGCACCCCCGGGACAGGCTTAAAGACCCAGTACTTC. Protein product: CATSTPGTGLKTQYF. Combining the CDR3 with reference TRBV15 and TRBJ2-5 gives the whole variable domain DAMVIQNPRYQVTQFGKPVTLSCSQTLNHNVMYWYQQKSSQAPKLLFHYYDKDFNNEADTPDNFQSRRPNTSFCFLDIRSPGLGDTAMYLCATSTPGTGLKTQYFGPGTRLLVL.

The chain carries TRBV6-1 and TRBJ2-7; the match to TRBD2 covers 8 bases. Trimming cost V 2 bases and J 3 bases; bases outside gene matches: 9. The CDR3 runs to 16 residues. Looked up from germline, CDR1 is MNHNS and CDR2 is SASEGT. CDR3 region: CASSEIAGRGRYEQYF. DNA for the CDR3: TGTGCCAGCAGTGAAATAGCGGGGAGAGGACGCTACGAGCAGTACTTC.

Here the CDR3 reads CASSESGGYNEQFF. CDR3 nucleotides: TGTGCCAGCAGTGAATCGGGGGGCTACAATGAGCAGTTCTTC. This chain joins TRBV2 and TRBJ2-1; the match to TRBD2 covers 7 bases. J gave up 3 bases and V 2 bases, and 1 base lay outside the gene matches. The CDR3 loop spans 14 amino acids. CDR1 SNHLY and CDR2 FYNNEI come from the germline V gene. The full variable domain, completed using reference TRBV2 and TRBJ2-1, is EPEVTQTPSHQVTQMGQEVILRCVPISNHLYFYWYRQILGQKVEFLVSFYNNEISEKSEIFDDQFSVERPDGSNFTLKIRSTKLEDSAMYFCASSESGGYNEQFFGPGTRLTVL.

Only one count was recorded for this clone. This chain connects TRBV6-6 to TRBJ1-6, with 7 bases lining up with TRBD1. The CDR3 runs 15 residues. CDR1 and CDR2 from the germline V gene are MNHNY and SVGAGI (reference sequence). Trimming took 4 bases from V and 7 from J; bases not matched to a gene: 7. CDR3 amino acids: CASSFQGDRNSPLHF. For the CDR3, the DNA is TGTGCCAGCAGTTTTCAGGGGGACCGCAATTCACCCCTCCACTTT.

Worth noting for this clone: An end of the junction does not agree with germline; a read error may underlie this. The CDR3 DNA reads as TGTTCCAGCAGCCGCGGGCCCGACTCAGGCTACACCTTC. Its translation is CSSSRGPDSGYTF. This chain links TRBV7-9 with TRBJ1-2; D remains unclear. Germline loops: CDR1 SEHNR, CDR2 FQNEAQ (reference sequence). The length of the CDR3 is 13 residues.

The chain carries TRBV21-1 and TRBJ2-4; the listed D gene, TRBD1, was not tested against the DNA. TRBV21-1 is recorded as a pseudogene. The CDR3 sequence is 20 residues long. CDR3 DNA sequence: TGTGCCAGCAGCAAAGGTGGAGACAGGGGGACTTTGGTAGCCAAAAACATTCAGTACTTC. This translates into CASSKGGDRGTLVAKNIQYF.

This chain connects TRBV4-1 to TRBJ1-1, with TRBD1 matching 11 bases. The V and J ends lost 4 bases and 0 bases, in that order; junction bases with no gene match: 4. This CDR3 is built from 16 residues. Germline V gene sequence: CDR1 MGHRA, CDR2 YSYEKL. In DNA form, the CDR3 reads TGCGCCAGCAGCCTTGGGACAGGGGGGATGAACACTGAAGCTTTCTTT. Translation: CASSLGTGGMNTEAFF.

The rearrangement links TRBV6-5 to TRBJ1-6; possible D gene TRBD1, 6 bases. Germline-derived CDR1 and CDR2 are MNHEY and SVGAGI. The CDR3 has 16 amino acids. Trimming stripped 0 bases from V and 4 bases from J, with 10 bases between. As DNA, the CDR3 is TGTGCCAGCAGTTACTCGGAAACAGGGTATAATTCACCCCTCCACTTT. As protein: CASSYSETGYNSPLHF.

The rearrangement joins TRBV11-2 to TRBJ2-5; 12 bases are a match to TRBD2. Germline CDR1 reads SGHAT; CDR2 reads FQNNGV. V trimming: 4 bases; J trimming: 3 bases; junction bases outside the gene matches: 6. This CDR3 comprises 16 residues. The CDR3 spells CASSSGLAGIKETQYF. CDR3 DNA sequence: TGTGCCAGCAGCTCAGGACTAGCGGGAATCAAAGAGACCCAGTACTTC.

The chain uses TRBV15 and TRBJ2-5, with D hard to call. The DNA end favors TRBJ2-7, so the J call may be wrong. Germline V lookup: CDR1 LNHNV, CDR2 YYDKDF (reference sequence). This CDR3 contains 14 residues. CDR3 in amino acids: CATSREGRDYEQYF. The CDR3 DNA reads TGTGCCACCAGCAGAGAGGGCAGAGACTACGAGCAGTACTTC.

This clone was counted once. The chain joins TRBV27 to TRBJ1-6; no reliable D call. V lost 5 bases and J 8 bases, leaving 10 bases between the germline ends. Germline V gene sequence: CDR1 MNHEY, CDR2 SMNVEV (reference sequence). The CDR3 has 13 residues. CDR3 nucleotide sequence: TGTGCCAGCAGTGGGAGGGAAGATTCACCCCTCCACTTT. Protein product: CASSGREDSPLHF.